Below are 18 T cell receptor beta chains sequenced from a single sample in a study of CD8+CD57+ T cells in acquired aplastic anemia (dated by TCRdb to about 2018). The sequencer listed for this sample is Illumina HiSeq 2000. TCR beta VDJ combination and CDR3 sequence profiling used genomic DNA as the template. Through fastp at Q25 and MiXCR, TCRdb rebuilt clones from the public reads, retaining in-frame beta chains. Entries that share a CDR3 protein sequence are merged under the most common genes and DNA. The sample table records approximately 170,000 distinct CDR3 sequences; less than 60% of these occur just once. The ten largest make up 3.2% of the sample. Expansion of CD8+CD57+ cells had been shown by flow cytometry in the patients chosen for sequencing. The sequenced material came from sorted CD4+, CD8+, or CD8+CD57+ T cells (not recorded which) from PBMCs. Receptor source: a human donor with aplastic anemia.

Comment on this clonotype: An end of the junction differs from the germline gene, which may be a read error. The chain recombines TRBV15 with TRBJ2-7; D may be TRBD1 (6 bases). This CDR3 comprises 15 residues. Germline V CDR1 and CDR2: LNHNV, YYDKDF (reference sequence). The CDR3 sequence is CATSSARGNTGELYF. As DNA, the CDR3 is TGTGCCACCAGCTCAGCCAGGGGAAACACCGGGGAGCTGTACTTC.

The chain joins TRBV15 to TRBJ2-7; D may be TRBD1 or TRBD2 (6 bases each). The V end was cut by 2 bases, the J end by 2 bases, with 13 bases between. The CDR3 runs 15 residues. Germline V CDR1 and CDR2: LNHNV, YYDKDF (reference sequence). CDR3 DNA sequence: TGTGCCACCAGCAGAATGCGGGACACAACCTACGAGCAGTACTTC. Protein sequence: CATSRMRDTTYEQYF.

The rearrangement joins TRBV20-1 to TRBJ2-7; TRBD2 matches 8 bases. V dropped 5 bases and J dropped 2; count of bases not matched to a gene: 8. Germline loops: CDR1 DFQATT, CDR2 SNEGSKA (reference sequence). CDR3 length: 14 residues. This CDR3 is CSAGSGTRAYEQYV. In DNA, the CDR3 is TGCAGTGCTGGTTCCGGGACTAGGGCCTACGAGCAGTACGTC.

This clonotype occurred a few times. The chain combines TRBV7-2 with TRBJ2-4, with D possibly being TRBD2 (5 bases). The CDR3 is made up of 13 amino acids. Germline lookup yields CDR1 SGHTA and CDR2 FQGNSA. Between the trimmed V and J ends, which lost 2 bases and 6 bases, there was a span of 8 bases. The CDR3 here is CASSLHRGNIQYF. CDR3 bases: TGTGCCAGCAGCTTACACCGGGGAAACATTCAGTACTTC.

The chain uses TRBV9 and TRBJ2-7, with 7 nucleotides matching TRBD2. The CDR3 is made up of 15 amino acids. The V gene's germline CDR1 is SGDLS and CDR2 YYNGEE. The CDR3, as DNA: TGTGCTCAGGCCCCGGGGGGATTAGCGGGTATGGAGCAGTACGTC. Protein product: CAQAPGGLAGMEQYV.

The chain combines TRBV10-1 with TRBJ2-7; TRBD2 agrees at 7 bases. Looked up from germline, CDR1 is WNHNN and CDR2 is SYGVQD (reference sequence). With 8 bases clipped from V and 5 bases from J, the junction kept 6 bases outside the gene matches. This CDR3 contains 12 residues. CDR3 in amino acids: CASPPGGHEQYF. CDR3 coding DNA: TGCGCCAGCCCCCCGGGGGGTCACGAGCAGTACTTC.

Regarding this clonotype: It may be a read error: a sequence one base away is much more abundant. The rearrangement links TRBV7-2 to TRBJ1-2; D remains unclear. CDR3 size: 13 residues. Trimming removed 4 bases at V and 8 bases at J, with 14 bases between. Per the germline V gene, CDR1 is SGHTA and CDR2 is FQGNSA. The chain's CDR3 is CASSYTPLEGYTF. The CDR3 nucleotides read TGTGCCAGCAGCTACACCCCCTTGGAGGGCTACACCTTC.

V usage is TRBV15 and J usage is TRBJ2-2, with a possible D match to TRBD1 (6 bases). Germline CDR1 and CDR2: LNHNV and YYDKDF (reference sequence). This CDR3 is 12 amino acids long. V lost 6 bases and J lost 7, with 9 bases in between. The chain's CDR3 is CATRQGNGELFF. Here the CDR3 DNA reads TGTGCCACCAGACAGGGTAACGGGGAGCTGTTTTTT.

This clonotype was counted ten times or more. The CDR3 loop reads CASSQGQGKNTEAFF. CDR3 DNA sequence: TGCGCCAGCAGCCAGGGACAGGGGAAGAACACTGAAGCTTTCTTT. The V call is TRBV4-1, the J call TRBJ1-1; 10 bases agree with TRBD1. The germline gives CDR1 MGHRA, CDR2 YSYEKL. Trimming removed 3 bases from V and 1 base from J; junction bases left unmatched: 2. This CDR3 has 15 amino acids.

This clonotype was seen more than once but under ten times. As the CDR3 is not closed by the conserved phenylalanine or tryptophan, this likely results from a read error. The limits of the CDR3 on the DNA are not certain, so only TCRdb's listed CDR3 is given. The CDR3 protein is CATSLATSLREQFA. This chain joins TRBV24-1 and TRBJ2-7; the table calls TRBD2, which could not be checked here. The CDR3 has 14 amino acids, counting both end residues. Germline values: CDR1 KGHDR, CDR2 SFDVKD.

CDR3 residues: CASSVERLSTDTQYF. The CDR3, as DNA: TGTGCCAGCAGCGTAGAGCGACTCTCCACAGATACGCAGTATTTT. The chain carries TRBV9 and TRBJ2-3; D gene ambiguous. V was pared by 0 bases and J by 2 bases, with 10 bases between. CDR1 and CDR2 from the germline V gene are SGDLS and YYNGEE. The CDR3 is made up of 15 amino acids. The full variable domain, in which reference TRBV9 and TRBJ2-3 provide the parts outside the CDR3, is DSGVTQTPKHLITATGQRVTLRCSPRSGDLSVYWYQQSLDQGLQFLIQYYNGEERAKGNILERFSAQQFPDLHSELNLSSLELGDSALYFCASSVERLSTDTQYFGPGTRLTVL.

The chain carries TRBV20-1 and TRBJ2-7; 10 positions match TRBD1. The V gene end was trimmed by 3 bases and the J gene end by 6 bases; junction bases not matched to a gene: 5. The CDR3 has 13 residues. Germline CDR1 DFQATT, CDR2 SNEGSKA (reference sequence). This CDR3 reads CSASSGTGVEQYF. CDR3 DNA sequence: TGCAGTGCTAGTTCTGGGACAGGGGTCGAGCAGTACTTC.

This clonotype was seen at least ten times. This sequence joins TRBV19 and TRBJ1-2; D gene unclear. Trimming removed 7 bases at V and 4 bases at J, with 16 bases between. Germline assignment: CDR1 LNHDA and CDR2 SQIVND (reference sequence). The CDR3 contains 14 residues. Here the CDR3 DNA reads TGTGCCAGTACCGTAAATACGGGGAGCTATGGCTACACCTTC. Translated, it gives CASTVNTGSYGYTF. Together with reference TRBV19 and TRBJ1-2, the CDR3 gives the full variable domain: DGGITQSPKYLFRKEGQNVTLSCEQNLNHDAMYWYRQDPGQGLRLIYYSQIVNDFQKGDIAEGYSVSREKKESFPLTVTSAQKNPTAFYLCASTVNTGSYGYTFGSGTRLTVV.

Concerning this clonotype: The junction does not match germline at one end; this may be a read error. The chain has TRBV24-1 and TRBJ2-5; D is uncertain. The CDR3 has 14 amino acids. In germline, CDR1 is KGHDR, CDR2 SFDVKD. CDR3 nucleotide sequence: TGTGCCTCCAGACCTCACGTCTCGCCAGAGACCCAGTACTTC. This gives the protein CASRPHVSPETQYF.

Of note for this clonotype: Its ends do not fully match the called genes, so a read error is possible. In DNA form, the CDR3 reads TGTACCAGCAGCCAAGTATTCGGGGGCTACAATGAGCAGTTCTTC. As protein: CTSSQVFGGYNEQFF. The J gene is TRBJ2-1, the V gene TRBV14, with TRBD2 as a possible D gene (6 bases). This CDR3 region has 15 residues. Germline CDR1 SGHDN, CDR2 FVKESK.

This clonotype was observed a single time. A much larger clone differs from this one at a single base, so this may be a read error. The J gene is TRBJ2-5, the V gene TRBV7-8, with TRBD2 matching 10 bases. This CDR3 has 17 amino acids. CDR1 and CDR2 (germline): SGHVS, FQNEAQ. DNA for the CDR3: TGTGCCAGCAGTTACGCCCCTCTAGCGGGGGTAGGGGAGACCCGGTACTTC. Translating it yields CASSYAPLAGVGETRYF.

This clonotype was found many times. This chain links TRBV7-3 with TRBJ2-7, with TRBD2 identical over 7 bases. The CDR3 contains 17 residues. The junction had 12 bases not matched to a gene; V was cut back by 1 base and J by 3 bases. Germline lookup yields CDR1 SGHTA and CDR2 FQGTGA. CDR3 region: CASSLSRAASGDYEQYV. In DNA form, the CDR3 reads TGTGCCAGCAGCTTAAGTCGCGCGGCTAGCGGTGACTACGAGCAGTACGTC.

This clonotype showed up many times. The rearrangement links TRBV5-6 to TRBJ2-3; no clear D. Trimming shortened V by 4 bases and J by 1 base, and 10 bases separated the two germline ends. There are 14 residues in the CDR3. Germline lookup yields CDR1 SGHDT and CDR2 YYEEEE. CDR3 DNA sequence: TGTGCCAGCAGCGCGGTAAGGGGCACAGATACGCAGTATTTT. Protein sequence: CASSAVRGTDTQYF.